Listed below are T cell receptor beta chains from one sample, sequenced in a study of response to subunit inactivated influenza vaccine. TCRdb reanalysed the RT-PCR reads using MiXCR and keeps one entry per CDR3 protein. The sample lists a few hundred thousand distinct CDR3 sequences, 21% occurring once. This material consisted of PBMCs from blood, taken about 20 months after vaccination. These receptors were obtained from a man aged 50 to 75 who received an inactivated influenza vaccine. Both conserved end residues are part of each CDR3. Each record gives: D gene, CDR3 length, V gene, clone size, J gene, CDR3 DNA, CDR3 protein. D genes are given only for firm matches. Only part of the rows carry a size: once, few, many, or a class if the clone is expanded.

.	14	TRBV4-3	.	TRBJ2-1	TGCGCCAGCAGCCAAGGGGCCAGGTACAATGAGCAGTTCTTC	CASSQGARYNEQFF
.	15	TRBV11-2	.	TRBJ2-3	TGTGCCAGCAGCTTCCCTTCGTCGGGGACAGATACGCAGTATTTT	CASSFPSSGTDTQYF
.	16	TRBV12-3/TRBV12-4	few	TRBJ2-1	TGTGCCAGCAACCCCGGGGTTCGGGGTATTGTCAATGAGCAGTTCTTC	CASNPGVRGIVNEQFF
.	16	TRBV5-1	.	TRBJ2-7	TGCGCCAGCAGCTTGGAGGCGGCCGCGAGCTCCTACGAGCAGTACTTC	CASSLEAAASSYEQYF
.	15	TRBV12-3/TRBV12-4	.	TRBJ1-4	TGTGCCAGCAGTCCCCCCGCTTGGGCTAATGAAAAACTGTTTTTT	CASSPPAWANEKLFF
.	15	TRBV5-1	.	TRBJ2-7	TGCGCCAGCAGCTTGGGTGTCAGCCCCACCTACGAGCAGTACTTC	CASSLGVSPTYEQYF
TRBD2	13	TRBV20-1	.	TRBJ2-7	TGCAGTGCTAGGCCTAGCGGGCCCTACGAGCAGTACTTC	CSARPSGPYEQYF
TRBD1	15	TRBV7-9	.	TRBJ1-1	TGTGCCAGCAGCTTACCCGGACAGGGGTTCCCTGAAGCTTTCTTT	CASSLPGQGFPEAFF
.	13	TRBV4-3	.	TRBJ2-1	TGCGCCAGCAGCCAAGATTTGGGCAATGAGCAGTTCTTC	CASSQDLGNEQFF
TRBD2	14	TRBV27	.	TRBJ2-1	TGTGCCAGTTCAATCGGGAGGGCCGGGGATGAGCAGTTCTTC	CASSIGRAGDEQFF
TRBD1	19	TRBV11-1	.	TRBJ2-7	TGTGCCAGCAGCACTCCGGGACAGGGGGCAGCGGGAGCGCTCTACGAGCAGTACTTC	CASSTPGQGAAGALYEQYF
.	13	TRBV28	few	TRBJ1-2	TGTGCCAGCAGTTTGGAGGGGGTCTTCGGCTACACCTTC	CASSLEGVFGYTF
.	14	TRBV19	.	TRBJ1-5	TGTGCCAGTAGCTTCCCGGGGTACAATCAGCCCCAGCATTTT	CASSFPGYNQPQHF
.	13	TRBV5-1	.	TRBJ1-5	TGCGCCAGCAGCCCGTCTGGGGATCAGCCCCAGCATTTT	CASSPSGDQPQHF
TRBD1	17	TRBV20-1	many	TRBJ1-2	TGCAGTGCCCCTAACCGGGACAGGGGGCGGTGGAACTATGGCTACACCTTC	CSAPNRDRGRWNYGYTF
TRBD1	13	TRBV7-2	.	TRBJ1-5	TGTGCCAGCAGCCCCACACAGGGGCAGCCCCAGCATTTT	CASSPTQGQPQHF
.	14	TRBV7-7	.	TRBJ2-2	TGTGCCAGCAGCCATGGGCGGGACACCGGGGAGCTGTTTTTT	CASSHGRDTGELFF
TRBD1	14	TRBV6-1	few	TRBJ1-1	TGTGCCAGCAGTGGGAGGACAGGGGGCACTGAAGCTTTCTTT	CASSGRTGGTEAFF
.	13	TRBV20-1	.	TRBJ1-5	TGCAGTGCTAGCAGGGGATTCAATCAGCCCCAGCATTTT	CSASRGFNQPQHF
.	14	TRBV20-1	few	TRBJ1-5	TGCAGTGCCCAAAACAGGGTGGGCAATCAGCCCCAGCATTTT	CSAQNRVGNQPQHF
.	14	TRBV5-1	.	TRBJ1-2	TGCGCCAGGGCTGGAACAGGGCCTAACTATGGCTACACCTTC	CARAGTGPNYGYTF
.	15	TRBV4-1	.	TRBJ2-1	TGCGCCAGCAGTATACCGGACGGTTCCTACAATGAGCAGTTCTTC	CASSIPDGSYNEQFF
.	15	TRBV12-3/TRBV12-4	.	TRBJ1-5	TGTGCCAGCAGCCCGGGACAAGTTAGCAATCAGCCCCAGCATTTT	CASSPGQVSNQPQHF
.	18	TRBV4-3	.	TRBJ1-1	TGCGCCAGCAGCCAAGAATACAGGGCCGGGACGGCGAACACTGAAGCTTTCTTT	CASSQEYRAGTANTEAFF
.	17	TRBV5-4	.	TRBJ1-1	TGTGCCAGCAGCGTGGATGGGGCAGGGAGGATGAACACTGAAGCTTTCTTT	CASSVDGAGRMNTEAFF
.	14	TRBV9	.	TRBJ2-1	TGTGCCAGCAGCGTGTCCCCAGCCGCCCGCGAGCAGTTCTTC	CASSVSPAAREQFF
.	18	TRBV6-2/TRBV6-3	.	TRBJ2-7	TGTGCCAGCAGTCCCGACAACATTTCCAGGGGTAGAGGCAACGAGCAGTACTTC	CASSPDNISRGRGNEQYF
.	14	TRBV10-3	few	TRBJ2-2	TGTGCCATCAGTGAGTCGAACAGTCCCGGGGAGCTGTTTTTT	CAISESNSPGELFF
.	12	TRBV29-1	few	TRBJ1-1	TGCAGCGCCGGTGGGGTGAACACTGAAGCTTTCTTT	CSAGGVNTEAFF
TRBD1	14	TRBV5-5	.	TRBJ1-2	TGTGCCAGCAGCCTGGACAGGGGGGCTTTTGGCTACACCTTC	CASSLDRGAFGYTF
.	12	TRBV6-1	few	TRBJ1-5	TGTGCCAGCAGTGAATACGGGTCAGCCCAGCATTTT	CASSEYGSAQHF
TRBD2	16	TRBV7-2	.	TRBJ2-1	TGTGCCAGCCGACCCCAAGTCGGGCTAGCGGAGAATGAGCAGTTCTTC	CASRPQVGLAENEQFF
.	16	TRBV6-2/TRBV6-3	.	TRBJ1-1	TGTGCCAGCAGTTACAACCAAGGGGTTGGAGCCACTGAAGCTTTCTTT	CASSYNQGVGATEAFF
.	15	TRBV4-1	.	TRBJ2-7	TGCGCCAGCAGCCAAGTGGGGCGACGGTCCTACGAGCAGTACTTC	CASSQVGRRSYEQYF
.	16	TRBV3-1	few	TRBJ2-7	TGTGCCAGCAGCCAAGATGCCGGACAGAGCTCCTACGAGCAGTACTTC	CASSQDAGQSSYEQYF
.	15	TRBV12-3/TRBV12-4	.	TRBJ2-3	TGTGCCAGCAGACTCCCCGGACAGACCACAGATACGCAGTATTTT	CASRLPGQTTDTQYF
TRBD1	16	TRBV6-5	.	TRBJ2-1	TGTGCCAGCAGTTTGACAGGGGGTAACTCCTACAATGAGCAGTTCTTC	CASSLTGGNSYNEQFF